The 12 T cell receptor beta chains below all came from one sample that was sequenced in a study of cytomegalovirus exposure and HLA in healthy donors. The PCR employed 60 Vbeta primers together with 13 Jbeta primers. The assay was immunoSEQ multiplex PCR, and TCRdb's table has in-frame clones only and misses some. The sample consists of 140,000 to 150,000 clones, about three quarters of them appearing once. The sample was PBMCs. The source of these receptors is a middle-aged man in good health and CMV-seropositive.

Comments on this clone: This specimen includes other DNA sequences encoding the same CDR3. The chain recombines TRBV29-1 with TRBJ2-3; TRBD2 matches 10 bases. J was trimmed by 2 bases and V by 0 bases; bases with no gene match: 5. The CDR3 totals 16 residues. CDR1 and CDR2 from the germline V gene are SQVTM and ANQGSEA. The CDR3 here is CSVEELSGRATDTQYF. Written as DNA, the CDR3 is TGCAGCGTTGAAGAGTTAAGCGGGAGGGCCACAGATACGCAGTATTTT.

Points on this clone: It is likely a read error, because the conserved phenylalanine at the end of the CDR3 is missing. This chain uses TRBV14 with TRBJ2-7, with a tentative D call TRBD2 (6 bases). The V and J ends lost 4 bases and 0 bases respectively, with 13 bases between them. Germline-derived CDR1 and CDR2 are SGHDN and FVKESK. This CDR3 is 15 amino acids long. The CDR3 is CASSLRDSLSYEQYL. The CDR3 DNA reads as TGTGCCAGCAGCCTCCGGGACTCTCTCTCCTACGAGCAGTACCTC.

This chain joins TRBV30 and TRBJ2-7; a weak D match, TRBD2 (5 bases). This CDR3 has 17 residues. V lost 3 bases and J 2 bases, leaving 23 bases between the germline ends. Germline values: CDR1 GTSNPN, CDR2 SVGIG (reference sequence). The CDR3 reads CAWRMPSLSSRPYEQYF. The CDR3 bases are TGTGCCTGGAGGATGCCGTCACTGTCTAGCCGACCCTACGAGCAGTACTTC. Variable domain in full (rest from reference TRBV30 and TRBJ2-7): SQTIHQWPATLVQPVGSPLSLECTVEGTSNPNLYWYRQAAGRGLQLLFYSVGIGQISSEVPQNLSASRPQDRQFILSSKKLLLSDSGFYLCAWRMPSLSSRPYEQYFGPGTRLTVT.

CDR3 residues: CASSFGGLAGTEQYF. CDR3 coding DNA: TGTGCCAGCAGTTTTGGGGGACTAGCGGGAACCGAGCAGTACTTC. V gene TRBV6-5 combines with J gene TRBJ2-7, with 13 bases fitting TRBD2. Trimming took 4 bases from V and 6 from J; bases not matched to a gene: 6. Germline assignment: CDR1 MNHEY and CDR2 SVGAGI. The CDR3 sequence is 15 residues long.

The V gene is TRBV28, the J gene TRBJ1-4; no firm D call. Trimming took 5 bases from V and 1 from J, leaving 20 bases between them. CDR3 length: 18 residues. Germline V lookup: CDR1 MDHEN, CDR2 SYDVKM. CDR3 DNA sequence: TGTGCCAGCAGTGGGCCCGGAAAGGAGGGAGTAACTAATGAAAAACTGTTTTTT. It is translated as CASSGPGKEGVTNEKLFF.

This clone has only a few counts. V gene TRBV7-8 combines with J gene TRBJ2-7; tentatively, D is TRBD2 (6 bases). The CDR3 sequence is 15 residues long. Trimming took off 6 bases at V and 3 bases at J, with 18 bases between the two ends. CDR1 is SGHVS, CDR2 FQNEAQ, per germline. The CDR3 coding sequence is TGTGCCAGCAGTCTCCGAGGAGGGAATATCTACGAGCAGTACTTC. It encodes CASSLRGGNIYEQYF.

The chain employs TRBV14 and TRBJ1-1, with no clear D. V lost 2 bases and J 2 bases, leaving 6 bases between the germline ends. The CDR3 has 13 residues. Germline CDR1 is SGHDN and CDR2 is FVKESK. The CDR3 nucleotides are TGTGCCAGCAGCCAACAGGCTAACACTGAAGCTTTCTTT. Protein product: CASSQQANTEAFF.

V usage is TRBV6-6 and J usage is TRBJ1-5; 7 bases agree with TRBD1. V shed 6 bases, J shed 7 bases, and the junction held 15 bases outside the gene matches. The length of the CDR3 is 16 residues. Germline V CDR1 and CDR2: MNHNY, SVGAGI (reference sequence). The CDR3 here is CASRSTDRDRRQPQHF. The CDR3 coding sequence is TGTGCCAGCAGGTCAACCGACAGGGATCGGCGGCAGCCCCAGCATTTT.

The rearrangement uses TRBV5-6 and TRBJ1-5; 7 bases are a match to TRBD1. Germline lookup yields CDR1 SGHDT and CDR2 YYEEEE. The CDR3 is made up of 15 amino acids. Trimming removed 2 bases from V and 6 bases from J; junction bases left unmatched: 8. CDR3: CASSFTGARGQPQHF. In nucleotides, the CDR3 is TGTGCCAGCAGCTTTACAGGGGCTCGAGGTCAGCCCCAGCATTTT.

The rearrangement uses TRBV19 and TRBJ1-2; D call uncertain. The CDR3 totals 13 residues. Germline loops: CDR1 LNHDA, CDR2 SQIVND (reference sequence). The V end was cut by 5 bases, the J end by 8 bases, with 15 bases between. The chain's CDR3 is CASSPAGVGGYTF. The DNA of the CDR3 is TGTGCCAGTAGTCCGGCCGGGGTAGGCGGCTACACCTTC.

V is TRBV6-5 and J is TRBJ2-7; 8 nucleotides agree with TRBD1. Trimming removed 7 bases from V and 2 bases from J; junction bases left unmatched: 7. CDR1 is MNHEY and CDR2 is SVGAGI in the germline V gene. The CDR3 is 14 residues long. CDR3 nucleotides: TGTGCCAGCACCAAACGACAGGGGACCTACGAGCAGTACTTC. It translates to CASTKRQGTYEQYF.

This clone was observed once. The rearrangement uses TRBV7-9 and TRBJ2-7; 9 bases line up with TRBD1. This CDR3 has 14 amino acids. The V segment lost 3 bases and the J segment 5 bases; nucleotides outside the gene matches: 5. Germline values: CDR1 SEHNR, CDR2 FQNEAQ (reference sequence). CDR3 sequence: CASSFSTGGNEQYF. CDR3 nucleotides: TGTGCCAGCAGCTTCTCTACAGGGGGCAACGAGCAGTACTTC.